This T cell receptor (beta chain) was sequenced for a study of blood T cell repertoires in COVID-19. Study background: Collection of acute and convalescent COVID-19 samples took place in the United States, Italy and Spain.

The repertoire was sequenced with immunoSEQ multiplex PCR; TCRdb's copy has only in-frame clones and lacks some. The sample records tens of thousands of clones, around 79% being singletons. Germline V gene sequence: CDR1 LGHNA, CDR2 YNFKEQ. This CDR3 is 14 amino acids long. Trimming cost V 1 base and J 4 bases, with 9 bases left between them. Sequencing was performed on peripheral blood. The TCR originated in a human donor in a cohort sampled during active COVID-19. The chain links TRBV4-2 to TRBJ2-3, with TRBD1 as a possible D gene (6 bases). The CDR3 loop reads CASSQAGTPDTQYF. CDR3 nucleotide sequence: TGTGCCAGCAGCCAAGCGGGGACACCAGATACGCAGTATTTT.